This T cell receptor beta chain was documented in a study of blood T cell repertoires in COVID-19. On the study more broadly: From the United States, Italy and Spain came samples of acute and convalescent COVID-19. T cells, B-cell-depleted T cells, or PBMCs provided the cDNA or gDNA that served as material.

Per the original data handling: The assay estimated nucleated cells by amplifying reference gene primers. Sequenced by immunoSEQ multiplex PCR; TCRdb stores in-frame clones only, minus some. D and trimming were read from the DNA, whereas the V and J calls and clone size are those reported in that table. The table lists 200,000 or so clones, around 83% of them singletons. The ends were cut back, 6 bases at V and 7 bases at J, with 12 bases in the middle. CDR1 and CDR2 from the germline V gene are MNHEY and SVGEGT. This CDR3 has 12 amino acids. The receptor comes from a human donor in a cohort sampled during active COVID-19. This chain uses TRBV6-2 or TRBV6-3 with TRBJ2-5; TRBD1 is a possible D gene (5 bases). The sample comprised peripheral blood. This CDR3 reads CASSPQGLTQYF. For the CDR3, the DNA is TGTGCCAGCAGCCCTCAGGGTCTGACCCAGTACTTC.